This TCR beta chain comes out of a study of blood T cell repertoires in COVID-19. Germline CDR1 and CDR2: MDHEN and SYDVKM. Trimming cost V 11 bases and J 2 bases, with 13 bases left between them. The CDR3 contains 13 residues. Original processing methods: Amplifying reference gene primers gave estimates of nucleated cell counts. Produced via immunoSEQ multiplex PCR; TCRdb's table is partial and in-frame only. V, J and clone size are taken as reported in that table, and D and trimming were inferred from the DNA itself. The sample has tens of thousands of clones; less than 90% are singletons. The table lists this clone with a few counts.

V and J are TRBV28 and TRBJ1-5; D remains unclear. Material: peripheral blood. The clonotype originates from a human donor in a cohort sampled during active COVID-19. The CDR3 nucleotides are TGTGCCGCAAGGAAAACAGGCAATCAGCCCCAGCATTTT. It translates to CAARKTGNQPQHF.